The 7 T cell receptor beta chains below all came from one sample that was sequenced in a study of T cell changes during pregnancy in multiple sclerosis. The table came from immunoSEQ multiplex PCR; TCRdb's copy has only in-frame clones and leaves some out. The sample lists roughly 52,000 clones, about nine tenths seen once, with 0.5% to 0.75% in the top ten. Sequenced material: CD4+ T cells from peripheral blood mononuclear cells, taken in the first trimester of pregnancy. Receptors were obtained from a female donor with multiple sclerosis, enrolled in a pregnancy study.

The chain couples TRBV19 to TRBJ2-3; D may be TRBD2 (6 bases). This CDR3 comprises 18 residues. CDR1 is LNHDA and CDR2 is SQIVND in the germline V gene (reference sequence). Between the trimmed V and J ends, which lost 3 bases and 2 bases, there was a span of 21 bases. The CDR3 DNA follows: TGTGCCAGTAGTATCAGCTCGGGACTCGGATATTACACAGATACGCAGTATTTT. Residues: CASSISSGLGYYTDTQYF. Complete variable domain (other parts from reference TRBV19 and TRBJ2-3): DGGITQSPKYLFRKEGQNVTLSCEQNLNHDAMYWYRQDPGQGLRLIYYSQIVNDFQKGDIAEGYSVSREKKESFPLTVTSAQKNPTAFYLCASSISSGLGYYTDTQYFGPGTRLTVL.

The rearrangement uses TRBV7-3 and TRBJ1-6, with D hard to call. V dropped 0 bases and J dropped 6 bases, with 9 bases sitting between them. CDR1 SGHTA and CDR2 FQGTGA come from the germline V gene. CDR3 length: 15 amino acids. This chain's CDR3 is CASSLTLAANSPLHF. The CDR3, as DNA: TGTGCCAGCAGCTTAACGTTGGCCGCTAATTCACCCCTCCACTTT.

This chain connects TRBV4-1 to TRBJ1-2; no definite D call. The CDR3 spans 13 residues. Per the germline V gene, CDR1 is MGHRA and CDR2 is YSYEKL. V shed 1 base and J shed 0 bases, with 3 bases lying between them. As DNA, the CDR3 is TGCGCCAGCAGCCAAGCCTCTAACTATGGCTACACCTTC. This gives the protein CASSQASNYGYTF.

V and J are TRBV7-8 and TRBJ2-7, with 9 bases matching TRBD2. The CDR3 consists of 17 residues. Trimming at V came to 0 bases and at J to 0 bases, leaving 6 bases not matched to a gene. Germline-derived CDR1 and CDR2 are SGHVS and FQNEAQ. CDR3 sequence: CASSLAVASGTSYEQYF. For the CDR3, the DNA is TGTGCCAGCAGCTTAGCTGTCGCTAGCGGGACCTCCTACGAGCAGTACTTC.

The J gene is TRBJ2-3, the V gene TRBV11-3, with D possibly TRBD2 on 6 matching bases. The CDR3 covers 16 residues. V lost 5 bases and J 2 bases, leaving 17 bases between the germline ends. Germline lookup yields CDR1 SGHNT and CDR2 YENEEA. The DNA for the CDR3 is TGTGCCAGCAGCCTAAATATAGCGGAATTCACAGATACGCAGTATTTT. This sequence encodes CASSLNIAEFTDTQYF.

The DNA of the CDR3 is TGTGCCGTACCGGGACAGAACAATCAGCCCCAGCATTTT. Translating it yields CAVPGQNNQPQHF. The J gene is TRBJ1-5, the V gene TRBV19, with TRBD1 matching 7 bases. This CDR3 has 13 amino acids. The trim removed 11 bases at V and 3 bases at J, leaving 7 bases unmatched. Germline V gene lookup returns CDR1 LNHDA and CDR2 SQIVND (reference sequence).

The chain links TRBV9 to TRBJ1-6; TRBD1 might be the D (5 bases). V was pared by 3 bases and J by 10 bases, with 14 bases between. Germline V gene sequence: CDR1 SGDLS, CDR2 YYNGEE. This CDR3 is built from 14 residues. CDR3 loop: CASSEGYWRSPLHF. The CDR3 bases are TGTGCCAGCAGCGAGGGGTATTGGCGATCACCCCTCCACTTT.